The 17 T cell receptor beta chains presented below share a single source sample, sequenced in a study of CXCR3-negative and CXCR3-positive naive CD8 T cells. TRB cDNA was prepared as libraries by UMI-labeled 5' RACE. TCRdb reprocessed the 5' RACE reads and stores each CDR3 protein as one record, lacking DNA. The sample has about 130,000 distinct CDR3 sequences. The sequenced sample consisted of naive CXCR3- CD8+ T cells from blood. Subset described: CD45RO-CCR7+CD27+CD95- naive CD8+ T cells lacking CXCR3 (TNR3-). All receptors come from a human donor in good health. Some clones in this sample may be carry-over from other donors' samples.

This chain uses TRBV9 with TRBJ2-7. The germline CDR1 and CDR2 sequences are SGDLS and YYNGEE. The CDR3 runs 15 residues. This chain's CDR3 is CASSVASDSTYEQYF.

The genes are TRBV6-2 or TRBV6-3 and TRBJ1-4; there is no DNA to check the TCRdb D call of TRBD1. Germline CDR1 is MNHEY and CDR2 is SVGEGT. This CDR3 region has 16 residues. This chain's CDR3 is CASSYSGTDRNEKLFF.

This chain connects TRBV7-8 to TRBJ2-1; the D gene TCRdb calls, TRBD1, cannot be checked with no DNA. Germline V CDR1 and CDR2: SGHVS, FQNEAQ. The CDR3 is made up of 15 amino acids. The CDR3 protein is CASSAYRGLGNEQFF.

V is TRBV29-1 and J is TRBJ2-7; TCRdb reports TRBD1, a call that lacks DNA to check it against. The CDR3 has 12 amino acids. The germline CDR1 and CDR2 sequences are SQVTM and ANQGSEA. This CDR3 reads CSVVTGPGEQYF.

The V call is TRBV4-3, the J call TRBJ2-7; there is no DNA to check the TCRdb D call of TRBD2. The CDR3 extends over 16 amino acids. Germline V CDR1 and CDR2: LGHNA, YSLEER. The CDR3 loop is CASSPVPLAVAVEQYF.

This sequence joins TRBV15 and TRBJ2-3; TCRdb outputs TRBD2, but without DNA this stays unchecked. The length of the CDR3 is 16 residues. In germline, CDR1 is LNHNV, CDR2 YYDKDF (reference sequence). Here the CDR3 reads CATSRIRLPATDTQYF. Together with reference TRBV15 and TRBJ2-3, the CDR3 gives the full variable domain: DAMVIQNPRYQVTQFGKPVTLSCSQTLNHNVMYWYQQKSSQAPKLLFHYYDKDFNNEADTPDNFQSRRPNTSFCFLDIRSPGLGDTAMYLCATSRIRLPATDTQYFGPGTRLTVL.

V gene TRBV20-1 combines with J gene TRBJ1-1; without DNA, the TCRdb call of TRBD1 cannot be checked. CDR1 and CDR2 (germline): DFQATT, SNEGSKA (reference sequence). The CDR3 contains 14 residues. The CDR3 here is CSARGLGDNTEAFF.

This chain's CDR3 is CATSRRDTRTFEETQYF. The V call is TRBV7-9, the J call TRBJ2-5. The CDR3 is 17 residues long. Germline V lookup: CDR1 SEHNR, CDR2 FQNEAQ (reference sequence).

The chain is built from TRBV29-1 and TRBJ1-1; lacking DNA, the TRBD1 call made by TCRdb goes unchecked. This CDR3 is 12 amino acids long. CDR1 is SQVTM, CDR2 ANQGSEA, per germline. Here the CDR3 reads CSVPTDRTEAFF.

This chain joins TRBV7-3 and TRBJ1-2; TCRdb calls TRBD1, which cannot be checked without DNA. CDR1 is SGHTA, CDR2 FQGTGA, per germline. The CDR3 sequence is 17 residues long. CDR3 protein: CASSLTPTGVANYGYTF. The full variable domain, rest sourced from reference TRBV7-3 and TRBJ1-2, is GAGVSQTPSNKVTEKGKYVELRCDPISGHTALYWYRQSLGQGPEFLIYFQGTGAADDSGLPNDRFFAVRPEGSVSTLKIQRTERGDSAVYLCASSLTPTGVANYGYTFGSGTRLTVV.

V gene TRBV20-1 combines with J gene TRBJ2-1. Germline V gene data show CDR1 as DFQATT and CDR2 as SNEGSKA (reference sequence). This CDR3 contains 14 residues. This chain's CDR3 is CSARDLVTLNEQFF.

The chain recombines TRBV28 with TRBJ2-7; TCRdb calls TRBD2, which cannot be checked without DNA. This CDR3 is built from 17 residues. Germline V CDR1 and CDR2: MDHEN, SYDVKM. CDR3 amino acids: CASSLFESTSGSYEQYF. The whole variable domain, filled in from reference TRBV28 and TRBJ2-7, reads DVKVTQSSRYLVKRTGEKVFLECVQDMDHENMFWYRQDPGLGLRLIYFSYDVKMKEKGDIPEGYSVSREKKERFSLILESASTNQTSMYLCASSLFESTSGSYEQYFGPGTRLTVT.

The chain has TRBV5-1 and TRBJ2-3. The CDR3 sequence is 15 residues long. Germline CDR1 and CDR2: SGHRS and YFSETQ. The CDR3 region is CASSWNLQRTDTQYF.

This rearrangement joins TRBV4-1 to TRBJ1-2; TCRdb outputs TRBD1, but without DNA this stays unchecked. The CDR3 sequence is 15 residues long. Germline-derived CDR1 and CDR2 are MGHRA and YSYEKL. CDR3 sequence: CASSQVADTNYGYTF.

V gene TRBV7-6 combines with J gene TRBJ2-1; with no DNA, the TCRdb D assignment of TRBD2 cannot be verified. This CDR3 is 15 amino acids long. Germline V lookup: CDR1 SGHVS, CDR2 FNYEAQ. The CDR3 protein is CASSLFAGGANEQFF.

This chain connects TRBV12-3 or TRBV12-4 to TRBJ1-5. The CDR3 totals 12 residues. The CDR3 region is CASSLGSSPQHF.

This chain connects TRBV2 to TRBJ2-1; TCRdb's D call of TRBD2 is untestable without DNA. The germline gives CDR1 SNHLY, CDR2 FYNNEI. The CDR3 runs to 17 residues. The CDR3 protein is CASSPQLTSGSRNEQFF.